The following is a T cell receptor beta chain sequence with its context. V lost 2 bases, J lost 6 bases, and 5 bases stayed unmatched. The germline CDR1 and CDR2 sequences are MNHEY and SVGEGT. This CDR3 has 14 amino acids. This sample is drawn from a study of blood T cell repertoires in COVID-19. Study information: Nucleic acid was either cDNA or gDNA, and it came from T cells, B-cell-depleted T cells, or PBMCs.

The repertoire was sequenced with immunoSEQ multiplex PCR; TCRdb's copy has only in-frame clones and lacks some. The profile covers nearly 95,000 clones, with about 90% appearing a single time and approximately 1.5% taken by the ten largest. The TCR sequence derives from a human donor with active COVID-19. The donor label of this sample is uncertain. Sequencing was carried out using peripheral blood. This chain connects TRBV6-2 or TRBV6-3 to TRBJ2-3, with 7 positions matching TRBD2. The CDR3, as DNA: TGTGCCAGCAGTTACCGACTAGCAGCCGATACGCAGTATTTT. Amino acids: CASSYRLAADTQYF.